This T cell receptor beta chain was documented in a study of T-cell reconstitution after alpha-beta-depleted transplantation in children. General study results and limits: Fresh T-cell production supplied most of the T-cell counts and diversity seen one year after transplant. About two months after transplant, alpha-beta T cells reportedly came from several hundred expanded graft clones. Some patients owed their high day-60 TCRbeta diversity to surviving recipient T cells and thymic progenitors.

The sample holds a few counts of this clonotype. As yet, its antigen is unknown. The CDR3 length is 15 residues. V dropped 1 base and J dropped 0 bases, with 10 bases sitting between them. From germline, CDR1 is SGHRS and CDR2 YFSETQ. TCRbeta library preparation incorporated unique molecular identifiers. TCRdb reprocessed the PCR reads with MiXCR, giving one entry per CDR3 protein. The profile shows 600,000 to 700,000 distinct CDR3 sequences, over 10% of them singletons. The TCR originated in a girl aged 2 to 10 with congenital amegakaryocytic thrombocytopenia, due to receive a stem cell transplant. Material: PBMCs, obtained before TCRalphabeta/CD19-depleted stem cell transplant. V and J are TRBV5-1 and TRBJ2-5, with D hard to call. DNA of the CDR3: TGCGCCAGCAGCTTGCTTTCCAGAAACCAAGAGACCCAGTACTTC. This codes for CASSLLSRNQETQYF.